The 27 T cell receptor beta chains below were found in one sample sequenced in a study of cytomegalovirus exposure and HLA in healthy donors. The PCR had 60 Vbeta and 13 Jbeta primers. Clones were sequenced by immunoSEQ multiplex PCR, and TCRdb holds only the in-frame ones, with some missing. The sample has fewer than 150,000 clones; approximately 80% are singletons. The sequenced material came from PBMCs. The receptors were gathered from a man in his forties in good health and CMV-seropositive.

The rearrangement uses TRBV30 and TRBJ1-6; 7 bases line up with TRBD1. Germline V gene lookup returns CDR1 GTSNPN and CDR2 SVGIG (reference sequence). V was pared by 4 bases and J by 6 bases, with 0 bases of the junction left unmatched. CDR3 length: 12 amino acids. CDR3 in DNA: TGTGCCTGGACAGGGGGTAATTCACCCCTCCACTTT. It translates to CAWTGGNSPLHF.

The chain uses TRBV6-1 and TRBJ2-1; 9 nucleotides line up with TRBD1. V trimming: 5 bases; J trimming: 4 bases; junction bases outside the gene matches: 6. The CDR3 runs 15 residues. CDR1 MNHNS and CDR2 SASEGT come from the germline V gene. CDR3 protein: CASSSGGQGYNEQFF. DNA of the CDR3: TGTGCCAGCAGTTCCGGGGGACAGGGATACAATGAGCAGTTCTTC.

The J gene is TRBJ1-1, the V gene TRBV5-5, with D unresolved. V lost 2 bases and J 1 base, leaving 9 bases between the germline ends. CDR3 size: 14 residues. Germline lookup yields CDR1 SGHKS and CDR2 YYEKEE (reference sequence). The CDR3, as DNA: TGTGCCAGCAGCTTAACCAGGCGGAACACTGAAGCTTTCTTT. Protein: CASSLTRRNTEAFF.

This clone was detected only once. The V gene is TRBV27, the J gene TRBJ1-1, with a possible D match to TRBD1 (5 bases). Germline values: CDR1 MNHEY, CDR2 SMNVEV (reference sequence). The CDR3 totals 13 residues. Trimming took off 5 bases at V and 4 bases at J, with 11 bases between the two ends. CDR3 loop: CASSQRRGTEAFF. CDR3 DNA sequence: TGTGCCAGCAGTCAAAGGAGGGGCACTGAAGCTTTCTTT.

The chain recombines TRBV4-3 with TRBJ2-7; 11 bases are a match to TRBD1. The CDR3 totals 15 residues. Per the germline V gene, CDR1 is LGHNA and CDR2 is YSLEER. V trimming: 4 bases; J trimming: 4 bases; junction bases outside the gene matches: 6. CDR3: CASSPRDRGGYEQYF. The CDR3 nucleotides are TGCGCCAGCAGCCCCCGGGACAGGGGGGGATACGAGCAGTACTTC.

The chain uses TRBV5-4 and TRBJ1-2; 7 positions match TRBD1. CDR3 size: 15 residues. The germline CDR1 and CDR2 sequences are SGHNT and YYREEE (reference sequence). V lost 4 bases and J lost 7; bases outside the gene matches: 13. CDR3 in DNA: TGTGCCAGCAGCACTATCGACAGGGTCGGCGGTGGCTACACCTTC. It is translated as CASSTIDRVGGGYTF.

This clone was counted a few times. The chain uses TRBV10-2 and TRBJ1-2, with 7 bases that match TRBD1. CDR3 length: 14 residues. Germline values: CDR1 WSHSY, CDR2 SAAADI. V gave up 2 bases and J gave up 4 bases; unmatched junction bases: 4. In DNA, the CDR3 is TGCGCCAGCAGTGAGGGGGACAGCCTCTATGGCTACACCTTC. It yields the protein CASSEGDSLYGYTF.

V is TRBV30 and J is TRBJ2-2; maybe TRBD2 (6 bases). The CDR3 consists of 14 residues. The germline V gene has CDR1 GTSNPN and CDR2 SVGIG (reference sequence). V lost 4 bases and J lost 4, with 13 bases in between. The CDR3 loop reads CAWMRRVGTGELFF. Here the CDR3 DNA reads TGTGCCTGGATGCGGAGGGTTGGCACCGGGGAGCTGTTTTTT.

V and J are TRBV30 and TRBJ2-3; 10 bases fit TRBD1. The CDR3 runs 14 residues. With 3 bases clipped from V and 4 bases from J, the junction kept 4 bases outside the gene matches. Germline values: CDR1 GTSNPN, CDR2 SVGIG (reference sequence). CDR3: CAWSPGQGADTQYF. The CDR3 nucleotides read TGTGCCTGGAGCCCAGGACAGGGGGCAGATACGCAGTATTTT.

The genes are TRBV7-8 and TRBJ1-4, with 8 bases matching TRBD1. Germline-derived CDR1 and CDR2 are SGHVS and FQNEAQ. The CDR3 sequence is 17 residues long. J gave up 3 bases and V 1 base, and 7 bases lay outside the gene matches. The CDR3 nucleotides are TGTGCCAGCAGCTTAGTCGGCAGGGGGCCAGCTAATGAAAAACTGTTTTTT. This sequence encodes CASSLVGRGPANEKLFF. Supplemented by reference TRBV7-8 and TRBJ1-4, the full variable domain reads GAGVSQSPRYKVAKRGQDVALRCDPISGHVSLFWYQQALGQGPEFLTYFQNEAQLDKSGLPSDRFFAERPEGSVSTLKIQRTQQEDSAVYLCASSLVGRGPANEKLFFGSGTQLSVL.

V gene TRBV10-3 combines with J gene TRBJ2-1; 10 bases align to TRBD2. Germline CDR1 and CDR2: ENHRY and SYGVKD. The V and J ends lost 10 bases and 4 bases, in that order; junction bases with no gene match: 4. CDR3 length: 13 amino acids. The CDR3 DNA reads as TGTGCCACTCTAGCGGGGGAATACAATGAGCAGTTCTTC. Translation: CATLAGEYNEQFF.

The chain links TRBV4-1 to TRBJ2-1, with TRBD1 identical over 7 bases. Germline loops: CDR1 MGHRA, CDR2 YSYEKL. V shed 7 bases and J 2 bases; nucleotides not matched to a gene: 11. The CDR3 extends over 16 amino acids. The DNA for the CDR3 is TGCGCCAGCACCGGTAGACAGGGTATCACCTACAATGAGCAGTTCTTC. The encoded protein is CASTGRQGITYNEQFF.

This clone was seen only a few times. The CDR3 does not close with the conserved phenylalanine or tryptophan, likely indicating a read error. As DNA, the CDR3 is TGTGCCATCAGCAGCCCTCAGGGCTACGAGCAGTACCTC. Translation: CAISSPQGYEQYL. This chain uses TRBV10-3 with TRBJ2-7; TRBD1 might be the D (5 bases). CDR1 is ENHRY, CDR2 SYGVKD, per germline. CDR3 length: 13 residues. V lost 6 bases and J 3 bases, leaving 12 bases between the germline ends.

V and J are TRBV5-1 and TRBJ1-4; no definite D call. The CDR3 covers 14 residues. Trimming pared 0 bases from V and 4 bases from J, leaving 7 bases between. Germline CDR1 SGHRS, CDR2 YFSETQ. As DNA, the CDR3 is TGCGCCAGCAGCTTGGGGCAATTTAATGAAAAACTGTTTTTT. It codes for CASSLGQFNEKLFF.

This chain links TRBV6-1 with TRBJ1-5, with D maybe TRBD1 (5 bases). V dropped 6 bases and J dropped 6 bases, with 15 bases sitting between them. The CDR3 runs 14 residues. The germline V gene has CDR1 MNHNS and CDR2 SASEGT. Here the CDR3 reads CASSPGHIGQPQHF. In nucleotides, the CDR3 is TGTGCCAGCAGCCCCGGACACATTGGTCAGCCCCAGCATTTT.

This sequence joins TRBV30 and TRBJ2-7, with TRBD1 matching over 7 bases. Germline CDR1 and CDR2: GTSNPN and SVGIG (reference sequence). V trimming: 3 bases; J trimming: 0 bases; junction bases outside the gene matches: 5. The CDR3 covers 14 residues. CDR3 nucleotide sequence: TGTGCCTGGAGGGCGACAGGGAGCTCCTACGAGCAGTACTTC. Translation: CAWRATGSSYEQYF.

In nucleotides, the CDR3 is TGCAGCGTTGAAGGGACTAGCGGGCTCACCTACAATGAGCAGTTCTTC. It encodes CSVEGTSGLTYNEQFF. The genes are TRBV29-1 and TRBJ2-1; 11 bases line up with TRBD2. CDR1 is SQVTM and CDR2 is ANQGSEA in the germline V gene. The CDR3 runs to 16 residues. After removal of 1 base from V and 2 bases from J, the junction contained 4 bases not matched to a gene.

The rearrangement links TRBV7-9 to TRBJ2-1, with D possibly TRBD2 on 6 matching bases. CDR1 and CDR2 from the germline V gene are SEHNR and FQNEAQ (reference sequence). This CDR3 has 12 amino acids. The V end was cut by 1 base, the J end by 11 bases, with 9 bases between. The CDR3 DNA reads TGTGCCAGCAGCTTAGAACGGGGGAAGCAGTTCTTC. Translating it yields CASSLERGKQFF.

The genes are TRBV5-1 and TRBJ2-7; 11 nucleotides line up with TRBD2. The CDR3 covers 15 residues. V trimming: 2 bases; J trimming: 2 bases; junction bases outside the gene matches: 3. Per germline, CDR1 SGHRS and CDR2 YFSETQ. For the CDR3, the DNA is TGCGCCAGCAGCTTTGGGACTAGCGGTCCCTACGAGCAGTACTTC. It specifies CASSFGTSGPYEQYF.

CDR3 DNA sequence: TGTGCCAGCAGCTCGGTGACTAGCGGGGGACACCACAATGAGCAGTTCTTC. Its translation: CASSSVTSGGHHNEQFF. The V gene is TRBV27, the J gene TRBJ2-1, with 12 positions matching TRBD2. The length of the CDR3 is 17 residues. CDR1 MNHEY and CDR2 SMNVEV come from the germline V gene (reference sequence). After removal of 6 bases from V and 5 bases from J, the junction contained 11 bases not matched to a gene.

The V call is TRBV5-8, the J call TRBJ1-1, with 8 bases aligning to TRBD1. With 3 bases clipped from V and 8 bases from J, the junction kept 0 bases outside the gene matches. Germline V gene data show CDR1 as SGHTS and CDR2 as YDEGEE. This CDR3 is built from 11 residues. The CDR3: CASSWDREAFF. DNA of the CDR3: TGTGCCAGCAGCTGGGACAGGGAAGCTTTCTTT. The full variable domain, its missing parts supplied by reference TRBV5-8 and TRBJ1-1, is EAGVTQSPTHLIKTRGQQATLRCSPISGHTSVYWYQQALGLGLQFLLWYDEGEERNRGNFPPRFSGRQFPNYSSELNVNALELEDSALYLCASSWDREAFFGQGTRLTVV.

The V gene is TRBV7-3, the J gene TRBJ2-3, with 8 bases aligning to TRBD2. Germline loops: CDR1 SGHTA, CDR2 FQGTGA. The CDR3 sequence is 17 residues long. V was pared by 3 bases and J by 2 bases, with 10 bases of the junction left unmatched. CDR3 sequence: CASSFQHLSGATDTQYF. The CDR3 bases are TGTGCCAGCAGCTTTCAGCACCTTAGCGGGGCCACAGATACGCAGTATTTT.

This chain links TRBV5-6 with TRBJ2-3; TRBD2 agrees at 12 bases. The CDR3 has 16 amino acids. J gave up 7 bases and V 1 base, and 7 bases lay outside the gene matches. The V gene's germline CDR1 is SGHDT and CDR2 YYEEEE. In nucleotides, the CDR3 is TGTGCCAGCAGCTTGTCTTTGAGGACTAGCGGGAATACGCAGTATTTT. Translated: CASSLSLRTSGNTQYF. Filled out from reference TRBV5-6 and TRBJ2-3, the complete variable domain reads DAGVTQSPTHLIKTRGQQVTLRCSPKSGHDTVSWYQQALGQGPQFIFQYYEEEERQRGNFPDRFSGHQFPNYSSELNVNALLLGDSALYLCASSLSLRTSGNTQYFGPGTRLTVL.

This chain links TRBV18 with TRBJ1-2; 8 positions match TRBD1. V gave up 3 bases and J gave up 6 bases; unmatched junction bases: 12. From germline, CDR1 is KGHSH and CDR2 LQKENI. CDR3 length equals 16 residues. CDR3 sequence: CASSPPEGQGRDGYTF. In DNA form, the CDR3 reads TGTGCCAGCTCACCCCCGGAAGGACAGGGAAGAGATGGCTACACCTTC.

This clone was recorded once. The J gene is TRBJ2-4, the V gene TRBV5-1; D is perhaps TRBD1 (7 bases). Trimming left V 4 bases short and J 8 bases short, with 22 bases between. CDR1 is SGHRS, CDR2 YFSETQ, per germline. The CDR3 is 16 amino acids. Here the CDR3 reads CASSPGTVGTGDIQYF. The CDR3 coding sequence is TGCGCCAGCAGCCCGGGGACAGTCGGAACGGGGGACATTCAGTACTTC. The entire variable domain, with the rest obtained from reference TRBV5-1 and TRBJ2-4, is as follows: KAGVTQTPRYLIKTRGQQVTLSCSPISGHRSVSWYQQTPGQGLQFLFEYFSETQRNKGNFPGRFSGRQFSNSRSEMNVSTLELGDSALYLCASSPGTVGTGDIQYFGAGTRLSVL.

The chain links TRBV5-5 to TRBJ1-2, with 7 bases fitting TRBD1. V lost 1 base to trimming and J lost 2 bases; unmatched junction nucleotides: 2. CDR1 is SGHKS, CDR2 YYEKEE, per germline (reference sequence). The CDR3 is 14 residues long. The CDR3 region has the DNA TGTGCCAGCAGCTTGCCAGGGGGAAACTATGGCTACACCTTC. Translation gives CASSLPGGNYGYTF.

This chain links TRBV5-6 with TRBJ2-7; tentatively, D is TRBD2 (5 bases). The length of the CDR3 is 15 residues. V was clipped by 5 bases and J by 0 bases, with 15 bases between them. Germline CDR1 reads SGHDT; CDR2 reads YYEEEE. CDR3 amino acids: CASSYWGVSSYEQYF. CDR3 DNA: TGTGCCAGCAGTTACTGGGGAGTTAGCTCCTACGAGCAGTACTTC.